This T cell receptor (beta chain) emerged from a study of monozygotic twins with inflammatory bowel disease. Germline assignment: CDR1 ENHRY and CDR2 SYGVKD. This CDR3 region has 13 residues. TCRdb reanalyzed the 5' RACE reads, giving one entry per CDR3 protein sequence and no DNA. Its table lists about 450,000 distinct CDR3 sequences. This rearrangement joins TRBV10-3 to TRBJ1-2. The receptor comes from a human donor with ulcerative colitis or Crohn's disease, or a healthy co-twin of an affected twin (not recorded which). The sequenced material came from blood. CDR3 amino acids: CAISEWISYGYTF.